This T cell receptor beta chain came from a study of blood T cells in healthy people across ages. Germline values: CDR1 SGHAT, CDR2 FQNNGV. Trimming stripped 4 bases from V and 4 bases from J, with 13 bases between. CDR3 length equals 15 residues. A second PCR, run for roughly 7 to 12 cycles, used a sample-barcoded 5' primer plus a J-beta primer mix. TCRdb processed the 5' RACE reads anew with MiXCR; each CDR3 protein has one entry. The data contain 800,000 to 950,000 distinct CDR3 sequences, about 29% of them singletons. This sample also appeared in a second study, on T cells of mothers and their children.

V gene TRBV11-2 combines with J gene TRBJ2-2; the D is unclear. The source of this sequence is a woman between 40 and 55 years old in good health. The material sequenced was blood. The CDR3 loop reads CASSSIILGTGELFF. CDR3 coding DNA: TGTGCCAGCAGCTCCATAATCTTGGGCACCGGGGAGCTGTTTTTT.